This is a list of T cell receptor beta chains from one sample in a study of human T cells and chemical hapten exposure. TCRdb processed the RACE reads anew with MiXCR; each CDR3 protein has one entry. This sample has some 52,000 distinct CDR3 sequences, with about 10% found just once. The starting material was whole blood, obtained in connection with sensitization to the hapten diphenylcyclopropenone (DPC). These receptors all come from a woman between 35 and 50 years old with alopecia areata. Some clones in this sample may be carry-over from other donors' samples. Both conserved end residues are part of each CDR3. A D gene is named only where the DNA matches it firmly. The size field is filled for only some rows; it gives once, few, many or a size class.

V gene	clone size	J gene	D gene	CDR3 DNA	CDR3 protein
TRBV7-2	few	TRBJ2-3	TRBD2	TGTGCCAGCAGCCGGACTAGCGGGGTTGCAGATACGCAGTATTTT	CASSRTSGVADTQYF
TRBV28	-	TRBJ1-2	-	TGTGCCAGCAGTGATGACTATGGCTACACCTTC	CASSDDYGYTF
TRBV6-2/TRBV6-3	-	TRBJ2-5	-	TGTGCCAGCAGTTACACCAGGGAGTTGAAGACCCAGTACTTC	CASSYTRELKTQYF
TRBV6-5	-	TRBJ1-5	-	TGTGCCAGCAGTTACACAGCCTATAGCAATCAGCCCCAGCATTTT	CASSYTAYSNQPQHF
TRBV2	many	TRBJ1-6	-	TGTGCCAGTGGGTATCGGAACACGTCACCCCTCCACTTT	CASGYRNTSPLHF
TRBV29-1	-	TRBJ2-7	TRBD1	TGCAGCGCCACCTCAGGGGGCGCGGGGGAGCAGTACTTC	CSATSGGAGEQYF
TRBV6-4	many	TRBJ2-3	-	TGTGCCAGCAGTGACGTGGCGCTGGCAGATACGCAGTATTTT	CASSDVALADTQYF
TRBV9	-	TRBJ2-1	-	TGTGCCAGCAGCGTAGGAGACAATGAGCAGTTCTTC	CASSVGDNEQFF
TRBV7-8	-	TRBJ2-2	-	TGTGCCAGCAGCTTAAAGGGGCTCGGCACCGGGGAGCTGTTTTTT	CASSLKGLGTGELFF
TRBV7-3	many	TRBJ2-5	-	TGTGCCAGCAGCTTAGGGGGCTGGGAGACCCAGTACTTC	CASSLGGWETQYF
TRBV11-1	-	TRBJ2-7	-	TGTGCCAGCAGCCCAGCATTAAACGAGCAGTACTTC	CASSPALNEQYF
TRBV7-2	many	TRBJ2-3	TRBD2	TGTGCCAGCAGCTTGGCGGGAGTGGGGACAGATACGCAGTATTTT	CASSLAGVGTDTQYF
TRBV12-3/TRBV12-4	few	TRBJ2-7	-	TGTGCCAGCAGTTTAGACCAAACAAAGTACGAGCAGTACTTC	CASSLDQTKYEQYF
TRBV27	many	TRBJ2-1	-	TGTGCCAGCAGTTTGACCAGGCTGTACAATGAGCAGTTCTTC	CASSLTRLYNEQFF
TRBV7-8	many	TRBJ2-6	TRBD1	TGTGCCAGCAGCTACAGGGGCTCTGGGGCCAACGTCCTGACTTTC	CASSYRGSGANVLTF
TRBV30	many	TRBJ2-5	TRBD1	TGTGCCTGGAGTGAGGGACAGGGGGGACAAGAGACCCAGTACTTC	CAWSEGQGGQETQYF
TRBV20-1	many	TRBJ1-4	-	TGCAGTGCGCTAGGGGGAGCAACTAATGAAAAACTGTTTTTT	CSALGGATNEKLFF
TRBV12-3/TRBV12-4	many	TRBJ1-4	TRBD1	TGTGCCAGCAGCTCCGGGACAGGGGTCTCCAGGCATGAAAAACTGTTTTTT	CASSSGTGVSRHEKLFF
TRBV7-2	-	TRBJ1-5	TRBD1	TGTGCCAGCAGCTCCACCGGGACAGGGGGCGATCAGCCCCAGCATTTT	CASSSTGTGGDQPQHF
TRBV5-8	many	TRBJ2-7	TRBD2	TGTGCCAGCAGAGGAGGGGACTACCTAAACTCCTACGAGCAGTACTTC	CASRGGDYLNSYEQYF
TRBV4-3	few	TRBJ2-2	-	TGCGCCAGCAGCCAAGAACGGGGGCTCGAGACCGGGGAGCTGTTTTTT	CASSQERGLETGELFF
TRBV29-1	many	TRBJ2-7	TRBD2	TGCAGCGCCTCGACTAGCGGGGTCTACGAGCAGTACTTC	CSASTSGVYEQYF
TRBV11-2	-	TRBJ2-1	-	TGTGCCAGCAGCTTCGAGCTAAGGAGTGAGCAGTTCTTC	CASSFELRSEQFF
TRBV7-8	few	TRBJ1-2	-	TGTGCCAGCAGCGGAGCAGGGTTAAAGTCGGGCTACACCTTC	CASSGAGLKSGYTF
TRBV12-3/TRBV12-4	many	TRBJ2-5	-	TGTGCCAGCACCCCTCATCCGGGTTCCCAAGAGACCCAGTACTTC	CASTPHPGSQETQYF
TRBV29-1	few	TRBJ1-1	-	TGCAGCGCGCTAGGAGCCTGGAACACTGAAGCTTTCTTT	CSALGAWNTEAFF
TRBV20-1	-	TRBJ2-7	-	TGCAGTGCTTACCATCCGGACAGCTTCTACGAGCAGTACTTC	CSAYHPDSFYEQYF
TRBV7-6	many	TRBJ1-1	-	TGTGCCAGCAGCCGGGACGAGAACACTGAAGCTTTCTTT	CASSRDENTEAFF
TRBV6-2/TRBV6-3	few	TRBJ1-1	TRBD1	TGTGCCATCACGGACAGGCGGGGGACTGAAGCTTTCTTT	CAITDRRGTEAFF
TRBV29-1	few	TRBJ1-1	-	TGCAGCGCCATGGGGCTGAACACTGAAGCTTTCTTT	CSAMGLNTEAFF
TRBV6-5	-	TRBJ1-4	TRBD1	TGTGCCAGCAGGCGGACAGGGTCGACTAATGAAAAACTGTTTTTT	CASRRTGSTNEKLFF
TRBV12-3/TRBV12-4	few	TRBJ2-7	-	TGTGCCAGCAGTCTCCGGGGAGGGGGTCCCTACGAGCAGTACTTC	CASSLRGGGPYEQYF
TRBV6-2/TRBV6-3	many	TRBJ1-1	-	TGTGCCAGCAGTCGGACGGGGAACACTGAAGCTTTCTTT	CASSRTGNTEAFF
TRBV20-1	-	TRBJ2-3	TRBD2	TGCAGTGCCAGAGGAAGCGGGAGGTCAGATACGCAGTATTTT	CSARGSGRSDTQYF
TRBV28	-	TRBJ2-7	-	TGTGCCAGCAGTTTTCGGTACGAGCAGTACTTC	CASSFRYEQYF
TRBV18	many	TRBJ1-5	TRBD1	TGTGCCAGCTCACCAGCGGACAGGAGCAATCAGCCCCAGCATTTT	CASSPADRSNQPQHF
TRBV7-9	few	TRBJ1-1	TRBD1	TGTGCCACCGGACAGGGGGCCGCTGAAGCTTTCTTT	CATGQGAAEAFF
TRBV20-1	many	TRBJ2-5	TRBD2	TGCAGTGCTAGGTCTGCTAGCGGTGCGTTGGAGACCCAGTACTTC	CSARSASGALETQYF
TRBV4-2	many	TRBJ2-7	TRBD2	TGTGCCAGCAGCCGAGAGACTAGCGGAATAACCTACGAGCAGTACTTC	CASSRETSGITYEQYF
TRBV6-5	few	TRBJ2-2	-	TGTGCCAGCAGCCTGGACCCGTCCGGGGAGCTGTTTTTT	CASSLDPSGELFF
TRBV29-1	many	TRBJ2-2	-	TGCAGCGCTTCGAAGCGGGCAAACACCGGGGAGCTGTTTTTT	CSASKRANTGELFF
TRBV6-5	many	TRBJ1-4	-	TGTGCCAGCAGCCTGGACATTCAGGAAAAACTGTTTTTT	CASSLDIQEKLFF
TRBV7-2	-	TRBJ2-7	-	TGTGCCAGCAGCTTAAATGGATTCCAGGGACCCTACGAGCAGTACTTC	CASSLNGFQGPYEQYF
TRBV5-5	few	TRBJ2-5	-	TGTGCCAGCAGCAAGGACTTGGGGGAGACCCAGTACTTC	CASSKDLGETQYF
TRBV4-1	-	TRBJ2-3	TRBD2	TGCGCCAGCAGCCATGTTACTAGCGGGAACACAGATACGCAGTATTTT	CASSHVTSGNTDTQYF
TRBV10-3	few	TRBJ1-1	-	TGTGTCATCAGTGAAAGGGTTATGAACACTGAAGCTTTCTTT	CVISERVMNTEAFF
TRBV30	many	TRBJ1-1	-	TGTGCCTGGAGTGTACTACCGGGGAACACTGAAGCTTTCTTT	CAWSVLPGNTEAFF
TRBV2	many	TRBJ1-3	-	TGTGCCAGCAGTGAGGGCAGGGCTGGAAACACCATATATTTT	CASSEGRAGNTIYF
TRBV18	few	TRBJ2-7	-	TGTGCCAGCTCACCACCGGGCAGGCCCTACGAGCAGTACTTC	CASSPPGRPYEQYF
TRBV6-2/TRBV6-3	many	TRBJ1-5	-	TGTGCCAGCACTCGGGGGGCTAGCAATCAGCCCCAGCATTTT	CASTRGASNQPQHF
TRBV5-1	-	TRBJ2-3	-	TGCGCCAGCAGCTTGGTTTCCACGGGTGGGGCAGATACGCAGTATTTT	CASSLVSTGGADTQYF
TRBV28	-	TRBJ2-7	TRBD2	TGTGCCAGCAGTTTAGGGGGGACTAGCACCTACGAGCAGTACTTC	CASSLGGTSTYEQYF
TRBV11-2	few	TRBJ2-5	-	TGTGCCAGCACTCGCGGGACTGGAGAGACCCAGTACTTC	CASTRGTGETQYF
TRBV12-3/TRBV12-4	-	TRBJ1-6	-	TGTGCCAGCAGCTTGGGGGTTAGTCCCCTCCACTTT	CASSLGVSPLHF